The 2 T cell receptor beta chains below were found in one sample sequenced in a study of Tregs in tolerant kidney transplant recipients. Clones were sequenced by immunoSEQ multiplex PCR, and TCRdb holds only the in-frame ones, with some missing. Among tens of thousands of clones listed, over 95% were seen once. Their specific antigens are unknown. Sequenced material: Tregs from blood cultured with allogeneic cells. Receptor source: a human donor in good health.

V is TRBV9 and J is TRBJ1-1; D remains ambiguous. The CDR3 covers 17 residues. Germline V gene sequence: CDR1 SGDLS, CDR2 YYNGEE. V shed 3 bases and J shed 0 bases, with 18 bases lying between them. This chain's CDR3 is CASSANKAQLMNTEAFF. The CDR3 DNA is TGTGCCAGCAGCGCCAATAAGGCACAGCTCATGAACACTGAAGCTTTCTTT.

A word on this clone: The same CDR3 can be traced to other DNA sequences in this sample. This chain uses TRBV9 with TRBJ1-1; a weak D match, TRBD1 (5 bases). The germline V gene has CDR1 SGDLS and CDR2 YYNGEE. V lost 2 bases, J lost 1 base, and 6 bases lay in between. The CDR3 has 13 amino acids. The DNA of the CDR3 is TGTGCCAGCAGCGTGAGGGGGAACACTGAAGCTTTCTTT. Residues: CASSVRGNTEAFF.